This T cell receptor beta chain was obtained from a study of identical twins. CDR1 LGHDT and CDR2 YNNKEL come from the germline V gene (reference sequence). V lost 4 bases and J lost 7, with 14 bases in between. This CDR3 contains 14 residues. A universal primer site arose from template switching, and cDNA bore unique molecular identifiers. From the 5' RACE reads, TCRdb called clonotypes with MiXCR, one entry per CDR3 protein. Of 350,000 to 500,000 distinct CDR3 sequences in the sample, around 18% were seen once. Donors uniformly comprised healthy Caucasians. This clonotype was counted at least ten times. Antigen: not known. Findings and limits, study-wide: The models gave estimates that fell short of the out-of-frame TCR alpha sharing seen in monozygotic twins. Low generation-probability sequences were in excess among twin-shared out-of-frame alpha sequences.

The chain recombines TRBV3-1 with TRBJ1-5; D remains ambiguous. Sequenced: naive T cells sorted from blood. This receptor was obtained from a man aged 45-60 years in good health. As DNA, the CDR3 is TGTGCCAGCAGCCTGGCCGGGCCTGGCCAGCCCCAGCATTTT. Translation gives CASSLAGPGQPQHF. The full variable domain, in which reference TRBV3-1 and TRBJ1-5 provide the parts outside the CDR3, is DTAVSQTPKYLVTQMGNDKSIKCEQNLGHDTMYWYKQDSKKFLKIMFSYNNKELIINETVPNRFSPKSPDKAHLNLHINSLELGDSAVYFCASSLAGPGQPQHFGDGTRLSIL.